The source of this TCR beta chain is a study of immune characterization of retroperitoneal liposarcoma. TCRdb processed the PCR reads anew with MiXCR; each CDR3 protein has one entry. This sample has 6,500 to 7,000 distinct CDR3 sequences; roughly 28% occur once, and the top ten carry around two fifths. In germline, CDR1 is GTSNPN, CDR2 SVGIG (reference sequence). CDR3 size: 14 residues. The trim removed 6 bases at V and 3 bases at J, leaving 8 bases unmatched. The sample comprised blood. The J gene is TRBJ2-1, the V gene TRBV30, with TRBD2 identical over 7 bases. The sequence was collected from a male donor with retroperitoneal liposarcoma. The CDR3 reads CACQLAGLYNEQFF. In DNA form, the CDR3 reads TGTGCCTGTCAATTAGCGGGCCTCTACAATGAGCAGTTCTTC.